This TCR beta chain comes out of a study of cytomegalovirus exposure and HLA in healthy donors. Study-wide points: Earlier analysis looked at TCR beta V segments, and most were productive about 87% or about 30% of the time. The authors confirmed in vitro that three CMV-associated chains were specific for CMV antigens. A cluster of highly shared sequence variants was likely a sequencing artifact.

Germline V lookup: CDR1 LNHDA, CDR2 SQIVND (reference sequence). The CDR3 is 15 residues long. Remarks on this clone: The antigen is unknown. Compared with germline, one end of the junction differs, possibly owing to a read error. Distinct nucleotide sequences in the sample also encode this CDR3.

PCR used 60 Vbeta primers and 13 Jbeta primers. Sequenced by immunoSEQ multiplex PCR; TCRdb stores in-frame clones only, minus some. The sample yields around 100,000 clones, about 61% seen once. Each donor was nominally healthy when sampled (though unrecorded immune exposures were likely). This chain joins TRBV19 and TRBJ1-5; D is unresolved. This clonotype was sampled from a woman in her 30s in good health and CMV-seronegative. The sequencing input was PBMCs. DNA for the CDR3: TGCGCCAGTAGTATACCGGGGATTAGCAATCAGCCCCAGCATTTT. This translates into CASSIPGISNQPQHF. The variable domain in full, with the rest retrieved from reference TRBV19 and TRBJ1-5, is DGGITQSPKYLFRKEGQNVTLSCEQNLNHDAMYWYRQDPGQGLRLIYYSQIVNDFQKGDIAEGYSVSREKKESFPLTVTSAQKNPTAFYLCASSIPGISNQPQHFGDGTRLSIL.